The 18 T cell receptor beta chains reported below all come from one sample, sequenced in a study of blood T cell repertoires in COVID-19. Repertoires were generated with immunoSEQ multiplex PCR, while TCRdb's copy carries only in-frame clones and drops some. Among 120,000 to 150,000 clones listed, around four fifths were seen once. Material for sequencing was peripheral blood. All receptors come from a human donor in a cohort sampled during active COVID-19.

The CDR3 sequence is CSVEDPGQAEPTEAFF. The CDR3, as DNA: TGCAGCGTTGAAGATCCCGGACAGGCCGAGCCCACTGAAGCTTTCTTT. The rearrangement joins TRBV29-1 to TRBJ1-1, with TRBD1 matching 7 bases. CDR1 and CDR2 from the germline V gene are SQVTM and ANQGSEA. With 0 bases clipped from V and 4 bases from J, the junction kept 11 bases outside the gene matches. The CDR3 extends over 16 amino acids.

V gene TRBV6-1 combines with J gene TRBJ1-5; tentatively, D is TRBD1 (5 bases). Trimming stripped 2 bases from V and 5 bases from J, with 13 bases between. Germline lookup yields CDR1 MNHNS and CDR2 SASEGT. The CDR3 is 15 amino acids. CDR3 amino acids: CASSEPGRSDQPQHF. In DNA, the CDR3 is TGTGCCAGCAGTGAACCAGGGAGGAGTGATCAGCCCCAGCATTTT.

The chain is built from TRBV6-5 and TRBJ1-4; D may be TRBD1 (6 bases). This CDR3 is 14 amino acids long. Per the germline V gene, CDR1 is MNHEY and CDR2 is SVGAGI. Trimming removed 5 bases from V and 8 bases from J, with 15 bases in between. The CDR3 coding sequence is TGTGCCAGCAGTCGGGACACAAACGGGGAAAAACTGTTTTTT. Protein: CASSRDTNGEKLFF.

CDR3 bases: TGCGCCAGCAGTGAGAACCTTAGTCCCAATGAGCAGTTCTTC. This sequence encodes CASSENLSPNEQFF. The chain combines TRBV10-1 with TRBJ2-1; D unclear. The CDR3 has 14 amino acids. The germline gives CDR1 WNHNN, CDR2 SYGVQD (reference sequence). Between the trimmed V and J ends, which lost 2 bases and 6 bases, there was a span of 11 bases.

The chain carries TRBV19 and TRBJ1-1; 11 nucleotides match TRBD1. Germline CDR1 LNHDA, CDR2 SQIVND (reference sequence). There are 13 residues in the CDR3. V shed 3 bases, J shed 6 bases, and the junction held 0 bases outside the gene matches. The CDR3 here is CASSMGQGAEAFF. The DNA for the CDR3 is TGTGCCAGTAGTATGGGACAGGGGGCTGAAGCTTTCTTT.

The V gene is TRBV3-1 (or the pseudogene TRBV3-2), the J gene TRBJ2-7, with D perhaps TRBD1 (5 bases). CDR3 size: 14 residues. The V end was cut by 0 bases, the J end by 4 bases, with 10 bases between. In germline, CDR1 is LGHDT, CDR2 YNNKEL (reference sequence). CDR3 region: CASSQDAQGYEQYF. In DNA form, the CDR3 reads TGTGCCAGCAGCCAAGACGCCCAGGGTTACGAGCAGTACTTC.

The chain uses TRBV7-9 and TRBJ2-2, with 9 bases identical to TRBD1. There are 18 residues in the CDR3. The ends lost 4 bases at V and 4 bases at J; junction bases unmatched: 13. CDR1 is SEHNR and CDR2 is FQNEAQ in the germline V gene (reference sequence). CDR3 bases: TGTGCCAGCAGCTACATTCCGGGGACAGGGTCGTCCACCGGGGAGCTGTTTTTT. This sequence encodes CASSYIPGTGSSTGELFF. Complete variable domain (other parts from reference TRBV7-9 and TRBJ2-2): DTGVSQNPRHKITKRGQNVTFRCDPISEHNRLYWYRQTLGQGPEFLTYFQNEAQLEKSRLLSDRFSAERPKGSFSTLEIQRTEQGDSAMYLCASSYIPGTGSSTGELFFGEGSRLTVL.

V usage is TRBV7-2 and J usage is TRBJ1-1; tentative D call: TRBD1 (6 bases). There are 16 residues in the CDR3. Trimming shortened V by 2 bases and J by 6 bases, and 19 bases separated the two germline ends. CDR1 and CDR2 from the germline V gene are SGHTA and FQGNSA. CDR3 in amino acids: CASSLTPTGLVAEAFF. The CDR3 coding sequence is TGTGCCAGCAGCTTAACCCCGACAGGTCTAGTAGCTGAAGCTTTCTTT.

CDR3 loop: CASSNSGSRGSPLHF. DNA of the CDR3: TGTGCCAGTAGTAACTCGGGATCCCGGGGATCACCCCTCCACTTT. The rearrangement joins TRBV19 to TRBJ1-6; D is unresolved. Germline loops: CDR1 LNHDA, CDR2 SQIVND (reference sequence). Trimming removed 4 bases from V and 10 bases from J, with 17 bases in between. CDR3 length equals 15 residues.

The rearrangement links TRBV5-6 to TRBJ2-3; a possible D gene is TRBD1 (6 bases). The CDR3 is made up of 14 amino acids. V was clipped by 4 bases and J by 4 bases, with 13 bases between them. Germline CDR1 is SGHDT and CDR2 is YYEEEE. The CDR3: CASSLGGRADTQYF. CDR3 nucleotides: TGTGCCAGCAGCCTAGGGGGAAGAGCAGATACGCAGTATTTT.

The chain links TRBV28 to TRBJ1-4, with 7 positions matching TRBD1. The CDR3 spans 14 residues. J was trimmed by 8 bases and V by 1 base; bases with no gene match: 4. Germline V gives CDR1 MDHEN, CDR2 SYDVKM. The CDR3 sequence: CASSLYRGREKLFF. Written as DNA, the CDR3 is TGTGCCAGCAGTTTATACAGGGGAAGGGAAAAACTGTTTTTT.

This clone was seen once. The rearrangement joins TRBV19 to TRBJ1-2, with D hard to call. The CDR3 is 16 amino acids. The V end lost 0 bases, the J end lost 7 bases, and 18 bases lay between the germline ends. Per the germline V gene, CDR1 is LNHDA and CDR2 is SQIVND (reference sequence). Written as DNA, the CDR3 is TGTGCCAGTAGTATAGATCCCGCAGGATCCGTCGGTGGCTACACCTTC. Translation: CASSIDPAGSVGGYTF.

The chain recombines TRBV19 with TRBJ1-1, with 9 bases that match TRBD1. CDR3 length equals 14 residues. Looked up from germline, CDR1 is LNHDA and CDR2 is SQIVND (reference sequence). The junction had 12 bases not matched to a gene; V was cut back by 8 bases and J by 8 bases. The CDR3 loop reads CASRYRDRVLEAFF. In DNA, the CDR3 is TGTGCCAGTCGTTACCGGGACAGGGTTTTGGAAGCTTTCTTT.

This sequence joins TRBV5-1 and TRBJ2-1, with 9 bases matching TRBD2. With 0 bases clipped from V and 3 bases from J, the junction kept 4 bases outside the gene matches. This CDR3 is built from 16 residues. Germline CDR1 reads SGHRS; CDR2 reads YFSETQ. CDR3 region: CASSLVAGGSYNEQFF. CDR3 DNA sequence: TGCGCCAGCAGCTTGGTTGCGGGGGGGAGCTACAATGAGCAGTTCTTC.

This sequence joins TRBV18 and TRBJ1-6; D is perhaps TRBD1 (5 bases). The CDR3 has 15 residues. Germline CDR1 reads KGHSH; CDR2 reads LQKENI. Trimming took off 6 bases at V and 5 bases at J, with 14 bases between the two ends. The chain's CDR3 is CASSRTNTDNSPLHF. The CDR3 DNA reads TGTGCCAGCTCGCGGACAAATACTGATAATTCACCCCTCCACTTT.

The chain carries TRBV28 and TRBJ1-1; 10 positions match TRBD1. The V and J ends lost 3 bases and 7 bases, in that order; junction bases with no gene match: 8. The CDR3 spans 15 residues. Germline CDR1 MDHEN, CDR2 SYDVKM. The CDR3 DNA is TGTGCCAGCAGTTTGTCAGGGACAGGGGAACGTGAAGCTTTCTTT. Its protein product is CASSLSGTGEREAFF.

V and J are TRBV15 and TRBJ1-6; D is perhaps TRBD1 (5 bases). Germline loops: CDR1 LNHNV, CDR2 YYDKDF (reference sequence). Trimming removed 5 bases at V and 8 bases at J, with 10 bases between. The CDR3 spans 13 residues. CDR3 sequence: CATSWGTDSPLHF. The CDR3, as DNA: TGTGCCACCAGCTGGGGCACTGATTCACCCCTCCACTTT. Based on the CDR3 plus reference TRBV15 and TRBJ1-6, the full variable domain is DAMVIQNPRYQVTQFGKPVTLSCSQTLNHNVMYWYQQKSSQAPKLLFHYYDKDFNNEADTPDNFQSRRPNTSFCFLDIRSPGLGDTAMYLCATSWGTDSPLHFGNGTRLTVT.

The genes are TRBV9 and TRBJ1-4; TRBD1 matches 9 bases. V gave up 3 bases and J gave up 2 bases; unmatched junction bases: 5. Germline CDR1 and CDR2: SGDLS and YYNGEE. The CDR3 is 16 residues long. The CDR3 coding sequence is TGTGCCAGCAGCGCGGGACAGGGAAGGACTAATGAAAAACTGTTTTTT. It specifies CASSAGQGRTNEKLFF.